This T cell receptor beta chain was obtained from a study of memory CD4+ T cells and cytomegalovirus serostatus. The CDR3 has 15 amino acids. Germline CDR1 LNHDA, CDR2 SQIVND (reference sequence). With 4 bases removed from V and 6 bases from J, the gap between germline ends came to 16 bases. Original methodology: Out-of-frame sequences were removed, leaving 2,000,000 or so distinct TCRbeta sequences. Libraries were prepared by immunoSEQ multiplex PCR; TCRdb keeps only in-frame clonotypes and omits some of them. V and J calls and clone size are given by that table; D and trimming were obtained from the DNA. The sample has about 82,000 clones, approximately 84% seen once; the top ten hold around 0.8%. Single viable CD3+CD4+CD8-CD45RO+ cells were sorted as the memory CD4+ T cells.

Sequencing was performed on memory CD4+ T cells from blood. This sequence joins TRBV19 and TRBJ1-5; D uncertain. The source of this sequence is an adult in good health and CMV-seronegative. CDR3 amino acids: CASSTQSYAGQPQHF. As DNA, the CDR3 is TGTGCCAGTAGTACTCAGTCCTATGCGGGTCAGCCCCAGCATTTT.